These 24 T cell receptor beta chains came from one sample sequenced in a study of blood T cell repertoires in COVID-19. Produced via immunoSEQ multiplex PCR; TCRdb's table is partial and in-frame only. This sample has fewer than 180,000 clones, with 65% to 90% found just once. The sample consisted of peripheral blood. The receptor source for this set is a man between 65 and 79 years old with acute or convalescent COVID-19.

This chain connects TRBV7-9 to TRBJ1-4, with 9 bases that match TRBD1. The germline gives CDR1 SEHNR, CDR2 FQNEAQ (reference sequence). With V trimmed by 10 bases and J by 6 bases, 6 bases remained unmatched. This CDR3 has 13 residues. The CDR3 region has the DNA TGTGCCACCCCCCGGACAGGGGATGAAAAACTGTTTTTT. Translation: CATPRTGDEKLFF.

In its sample, this clone was seen once. The chain couples TRBV27 to TRBJ2-5, with TRBD2 matching over 12 bases. This CDR3 has 15 residues. The V segment lost 6 bases and the J segment 5 bases; nucleotides outside the gene matches: 7. Germline CDR1 is MNHEY and CDR2 is SMNVEV (reference sequence). The CDR3 coding sequence is TGTGCCAGCAGCCCTCTAGCGGGAGGGCCTGAGACCCAGTACTTC. As protein: CASSPLAGGPETQYF.

The chain uses TRBV7-8 and TRBJ1-5; 7 bases line up with TRBD1. The CDR3 has 18 amino acids. V was clipped by 2 bases and J by 4 bases; unmatched bases: 14. CDR1 is SGHVS and CDR2 is FQNEAQ in the germline V gene. The CDR3 spells CASSLLSAGQGDNQPQHF. The CDR3 DNA sequence: TGTGCCAGCAGCTTATTGTCGGCTGGGCAGGGGGATAATCAGCCCCAGCATTTT.

V and J are TRBV11-2 and TRBJ1-6, with TRBD1 matching over 8 bases. This CDR3 is built from 15 residues. The V segment lost 3 bases and the J segment 8 bases; nucleotides outside the gene matches: 6. Germline V gene lookup returns CDR1 SGHAT and CDR2 FQNNGV. CDR3 bases: TGTGCCAGCAGCTTTGGCGGGACAGGAGATTCACCCCTCCACTTT. Protein sequence: CASSFGGTGDSPLHF.

V and J are TRBV18 and TRBJ2-1; maybe TRBD2 (6 bases). This CDR3 is 15 amino acids long. Between the trimmed V and J ends, which lost 2 bases and 8 bases, there was a span of 16 bases. CDR1 and CDR2 (germline): KGHSH, LQKENI. Here the CDR3 DNA reads TGTGCCAGCTCACCATCCAGACTAGGTTGGGATGAGCAGTTCTTC. Translating it yields CASSPSRLGWDEQFF.

The genes are TRBV25-1 and TRBJ1-6; 7 bases map to TRBD1. CDR1 and CDR2 (germline): MGHDK, SYGVNS. Trimming cost V 1 base and J 11 bases; bases outside gene matches: 5. This CDR3 has 14 amino acids. CDR3 region: CASSESTGMTPLHF. In DNA form, the CDR3 reads TGTGCCAGCAGTGAATCGACAGGGATGACACCCCTCCACTTT.

The chain recombines TRBV7-2 with TRBJ2-5; 7 positions agree with TRBD1. CDR1 and CDR2 (germline): SGHTA, FQGNSA. The CDR3 contains 15 residues. J gave up 1 base and V 1 base, and 3 bases lay outside the gene matches. The CDR3 DNA reads as TGTGCCAGCAGCTTAGGAGGACAGGCCCAAGAGACCCAGTACTTC. This gives the protein CASSLGGQAQETQYF.

This sequence joins TRBV5-1 and TRBJ2-5, with TRBD2 matching 8 bases. This CDR3 comprises 18 residues. V shed 0 bases, J shed 1 base, and the junction held 11 bases outside the gene matches. Germline-derived CDR1 and CDR2 are SGHRS and YFSETQ. The CDR3 spells CASSLASQAGVTQETQYF. CDR3 sequence (DNA): TGCGCCAGCAGCTTGGCATCCCAAGCGGGGGTAACCCAAGAGACCCAGTACTTC.

This clone was counted a few times. The chain joins TRBV6-2 or TRBV6-3 to TRBJ2-7, with D uncertain. V was shortened by 3 bases and J by 5 bases, with 14 bases between the two germline ends. Germline V CDR1 and CDR2: MNHEY, SVGEGT. There are 14 residues in the CDR3. The DNA of the CDR3 is TGTGCCAGCAGTTATCAGTGGGCGCAGGACGAGCAGTACTTC. Translation: CASSYQWAQDEQYF.

This chain connects TRBV6-2 or TRBV6-3 to TRBJ1-1; 8 bases are a match to TRBD1. Germline assignment: CDR1 MNHEY and CDR2 SVGEGT. The length of the CDR3 is 14 residues. Trimming took 4 bases from V and 2 from J; bases not matched to a gene: 3. Written as DNA, the CDR3 is TGTGCCAGCAGTTTCGGACAGGGTAACACTGAAGCTTTCTTT. Translated, it gives CASSFGQGNTEAFF.

The rearrangement joins TRBV6-5 to TRBJ2-7; 8 bases map to TRBD1. Trimming took 4 bases from V and 3 from J; bases not matched to a gene: 8. CDR3 size: 15 residues. From germline, CDR1 is MNHEY and CDR2 SVGAGI. The CDR3 region is CASSSTGQAFYEQYF. CDR3 in DNA: TGTGCCAGCAGTTCGACGGGACAGGCTTTCTACGAGCAGTACTTC.

The chain employs TRBV9 and TRBJ2-7; a weak D match, TRBD2 (5 bases). The length of the CDR3 is 13 residues. The germline gives CDR1 SGDLS, CDR2 YYNGEE. V lost 3 bases, J lost 4 bases, and 11 bases lay in between. The CDR3 is CASSAPGLYEQYF. The DNA of the CDR3 is TGTGCCAGCAGCGCCCCCGGACTTTACGAGCAGTACTTC. The whole variable domain, filled in from reference TRBV9 and TRBJ2-7, reads DSGVTQTPKHLITATGQRVTLRCSPRSGDLSVYWYQQSLDQGLQFLIQYYNGEERAKGNILERFSAQQFPDLHSELNLSSLELGDSALYFCASSAPGLYEQYFGPGTRLTVT.

The chain employs TRBV5-1 and TRBJ1-4; a weak D match, TRBD1 (5 bases). V was trimmed by 2 bases and J by 5 bases, leaving 10 bases between them. This CDR3 spans 14 amino acids. Germline V gene sequence: CDR1 SGHRS, CDR2 YFSETQ. This chain's CDR3 is CASSFGGVNEKLFF. In DNA form, the CDR3 reads TGCGCCAGCAGCTTCGGAGGGGTCAATGAAAAACTGTTTTTT.

The table lists this clone with a count of one. The chain carries TRBV25-1 and TRBJ1-2; 7 bases agree with TRBD1. This CDR3 is 15 amino acids long. In germline, CDR1 is MGHDK, CDR2 SYGVNS. Trimming removed 0 bases from V and 4 bases from J; junction bases left unmatched: 5. The CDR3 region is CASSEYSGTAYGYTF. In nucleotides, the CDR3 is TGTGCCAGCAGTGAATATTCGGGGACAGCCTATGGCTACACCTTC.

This chain connects TRBV27 to TRBJ2-1; 8 bases align to TRBD2. CDR1 MNHEY and CDR2 SMNVEV come from the germline V gene (reference sequence). The J segment lost 0 bases and the V segment lost 4 bases, leaving 5 bases of the junction unmatched. CDR3 length equals 16 residues. CDR3 amino acids: CASSSLAAISYNEQFF. The CDR3 DNA is TGTGCCAGCAGTTCACTAGCGGCCATCTCCTACAATGAGCAGTTCTTC.

J is TRBJ2-1 and V is TRBV9; 9 bases agree with TRBD2. Germline loops: CDR1 SGDLS, CDR2 YYNGEE. V dropped 0 bases and J dropped 10; count of bases not matched to a gene: 11. The CDR3 is made up of 16 amino acids. The CDR3 sequence is CASSVGASGIRGEQFF. DNA for the CDR3: TGTGCCAGCAGCGTAGGGGCTAGCGGGATCAGGGGCGAGCAGTTCTTC.

The chain has TRBV18 and TRBJ2-1, with D tentatively TRBD1 or TRBD2 (5 bases each). The CDR3 extends over 16 amino acids. V was clipped by 6 bases and J by 7 bases, with 22 bases between them. Germline CDR1 is KGHSH and CDR2 is LQKENI. CDR3 loop: CASSPGRAPGRNEQFF. The CDR3 nucleotides read TGTGCCAGCTCGCCAGGGCGGGCTCCGGGTCGGAATGAGCAGTTCTTC. Looking up the rest from reference TRBV18 and TRBJ2-1 gives the full variable domain: NAGVMQNPRHLVRRRGQEARLRCSPMKGHSHVYWYRQLPEEGLKFMVYLQKENIIDESGMPKERFSAEFPKEGPSILRIQQVVRGDSAAYFCASSPGRAPGRNEQFFGPGTRLTVL.

The chain links TRBV6-6 to TRBJ2-3; TRBD2 matches 8 bases. The length of the CDR3 is 14 residues. Germline trimming cut 8 bases from V and 4 bases from J; bases unmatched to any gene: 8. Looked up from germline, CDR1 is MNHNY and CDR2 is SVGAGI (reference sequence). The CDR3 coding sequence is TGTGCCAGCGAAGGCGGGAGGTTCGCAGATACGCAGTATTTT. It codes for CASEGGRFADTQYF.

The chain carries TRBV5-5 and TRBJ2-1; the match to TRBD2 covers 10 bases. CDR1 and CDR2 from the germline V gene are SGHKS and YYEKEE (reference sequence). The CDR3 extends over 15 amino acids. V trimming: 1 base; J trimming: 10 bases; junction bases outside the gene matches: 8. The chain's CDR3 is CASSLTGLAGVEQFF. Here the CDR3 DNA reads TGTGCCAGCAGCTTGACGGGTCTAGCGGGAGTGGAGCAGTTCTTC.

The rearrangement joins TRBV3-1 (or the pseudogene TRBV3-2) to TRBJ2-3; a possible D gene is TRBD2 (6 bases). Between the trimmed V and J ends, which lost 4 bases and 8 bases, there was a span of 22 bases. This CDR3 spans 16 amino acids. The V gene's germline CDR1 is LGHDT and CDR2 YNNKEL (reference sequence). CDR3 sequence reads: CASSPPEGGTQGTQYF. CDR3 nucleotides: TGTGCCAGCAGCCCTCCCGAGGGCGGGACTCAGGGTACGCAGTATTTT.

V gene TRBV6-6 combines with J gene TRBJ1-1; D remains ambiguous. Trimming stripped 2 bases from V and 5 bases from J, with 6 bases between. CDR1 MNHNY and CDR2 SVGAGI come from the germline V gene (reference sequence). The CDR3 spans 12 residues. This chain's CDR3 is CASSYGQTEAFF. As DNA, the CDR3 is TGTGCCAGCAGTTACGGGCAAACTGAAGCTTTCTTT.

This rearrangement joins TRBV19 to TRBJ2-7, with TRBD2 identical over 11 bases. CDR3 length: 15 residues. Per germline, CDR1 LNHDA and CDR2 SQIVND (reference sequence). V dropped 5 bases and J dropped 4; count of bases not matched to a gene: 7. The CDR3 here is CASSATSGTMYEQYF. In DNA, the CDR3 is TGTGCCAGTAGTGCGACTAGCGGGACTATGTACGAGCAGTACTTC.

This rearrangement joins TRBV4-1 to TRBJ2-3; D is uncertain. The CDR3 length is 15 residues. Germline V gives CDR1 MGHRA, CDR2 YSYEKL. V was pared by 3 bases and J by 2 bases, with 12 bases between. The CDR3 reads CASSQPEETTDTQYF. As DNA, the CDR3 is TGCGCCAGCAGCCAGCCCGAGGAAACCACAGATACGCAGTATTTT.

This rearrangement joins TRBV21-1 to TRBJ2-1; the D call TRBD2 from the table was never checked on the DNA. TRBV21-1 represents a pseudogene. The CDR3 totals 17 residues. CDR3: CASSKGTSGFFYNEQFF. DNA for the CDR3: TGTGCCAGCAGCAAAGGGACTAGCGGGTTTTTTTACAATGAGCAGTTCTTC.